The 8 T cell receptor beta chains below all came from one sample that was sequenced in a study of blood T cell repertoires in COVID-19. Some clones are missing from TCRdb's copy, which holds only in-frame ones; the method was immunoSEQ multiplex PCR. The sample contains over 45,000 clones, 82% of which appear only once. What was sequenced was peripheral blood. These receptors came from a human donor in a cohort sampled during active or convalescent COVID-19.

V gene TRBV9 combines with J gene TRBJ2-5; D is perhaps TRBD1 (5 bases). Germline V gives CDR1 SGDLS, CDR2 YYNGEE. Trimming removed 0 bases at V and 5 bases at J, with 11 bases between. This CDR3 has 14 amino acids. The CDR3 sequence: CASSVASGFETQYF. CDR3 sequence (DNA): TGTGCCAGCAGCGTAGCTTCAGGGTTTGAGACCCAGTACTTC.

This chain connects TRBV7-6 to TRBJ1-6, with D possibly matching TRBD1 (6 bases). Germline V gives CDR1 SGHVS, CDR2 FNYEAQ. Trimming left V 0 bases short and J 10 bases short, with 10 bases between. The CDR3 loop spans 14 amino acids. CDR3: CASSLAWTDSPLHF. DNA for the CDR3: TGTGCCAGCAGCTTAGCGTGGACAGACTCACCCCTCCACTTT.

The chain couples TRBV5-3 to TRBJ2-4; 10 positions agree with TRBD1. TRBV5-3 is annotated as an ORF whose role is uncertain. The CDR3 has 16 amino acids. J was trimmed by 6 bases and V by 4 bases; bases with no gene match: 10. The CDR3 nucleotides are TGTGCCAGAAGCACCGGGACAGGGGATTGCGGAAACATTCAGTACTTC. It specifies CARSTGTGDCGNIQYF.

The rearrangement joins TRBV27 to TRBJ1-5; tentatively, D is TRBD1 (6 bases). Germline V gene data show CDR1 as MNHEY and CDR2 as SMNVEV (reference sequence). With 2 bases removed from V and 3 bases from J, the gap between germline ends came to 11 bases. This CDR3 has 15 residues. The CDR3 loop reads CASSLNQGNNQPQHF. DNA for the CDR3: TGTGCCAGCAGTTTAAATCAGGGGAACAATCAGCCCCAGCATTTT.

The gene calls are TRBV19 and TRBJ1-1, with 9 bases matching TRBD1. V trimming: 8 bases; J trimming: 9 bases; junction bases outside the gene matches: 13. Germline V lookup: CDR1 LNHDA, CDR2 SQIVND (reference sequence). The CDR3 loop spans 14 amino acids. The CDR3 region is CASGPRGQGLQAFF. CDR3 bases: TGTGCCAGTGGCCCCCGGGGACAGGGACTACAAGCTTTCTTT.

The rearrangement uses TRBV21-1 and TRBJ1-5; the tabulated D call, TRBD1, remains unverified against the DNA. TRBV21-1 is reported as a pseudogene. There are 12 residues in the CDR3. In nucleotides, the CDR3 is TGTGCCAGCAGCAAACAGGGTCAGCCCCAGCATTTT. Protein sequence: CASSKQGQPQHF.

The chain joins TRBV6-5 to TRBJ2-3; 7 bases map to TRBD1. Losses at the gene ends were 4 bases for V and 2 bases for J; bases not matched to a gene: 9. Germline-derived CDR1 and CDR2 are MNHEY and SVGAGI. The CDR3 is 16 residues long. DNA for the CDR3: TGTGCCAGCAGTTCCGGCCCGGGACAGTACACAGATACGCAGTATTTT. Amino acids: CASSSGPGQYTDTQYF.

There are a few counts of this clone. The chain recombines TRBV6-6 with TRBJ2-2, with no clear D. The CDR3 runs 11 residues. Germline-derived CDR1 and CDR2 are MNHNY and SVGAGI (reference sequence). Trimming cost V 8 bases and J 7 bases, with 8 bases left between them. The CDR3 spells CASRVGGELFF. As DNA, the CDR3 is TGTGCCAGCCGGGTGGGCGGGGAGCTGTTTTTT.